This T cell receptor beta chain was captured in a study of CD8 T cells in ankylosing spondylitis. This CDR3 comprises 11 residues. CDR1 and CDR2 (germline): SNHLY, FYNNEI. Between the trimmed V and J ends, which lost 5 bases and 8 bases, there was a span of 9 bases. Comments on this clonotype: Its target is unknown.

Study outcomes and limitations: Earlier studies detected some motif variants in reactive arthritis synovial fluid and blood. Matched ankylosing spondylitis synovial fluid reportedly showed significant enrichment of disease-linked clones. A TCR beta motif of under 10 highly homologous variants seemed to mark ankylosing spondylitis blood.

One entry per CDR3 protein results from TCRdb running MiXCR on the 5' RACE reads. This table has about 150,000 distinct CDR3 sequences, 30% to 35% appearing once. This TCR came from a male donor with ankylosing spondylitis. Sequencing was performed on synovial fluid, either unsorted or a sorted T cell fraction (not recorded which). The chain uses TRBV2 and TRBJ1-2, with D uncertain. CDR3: CASSRPEGYTF. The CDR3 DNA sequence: TGTGCCAGCAGTCGACCCGAGGGCTACACCTTC.